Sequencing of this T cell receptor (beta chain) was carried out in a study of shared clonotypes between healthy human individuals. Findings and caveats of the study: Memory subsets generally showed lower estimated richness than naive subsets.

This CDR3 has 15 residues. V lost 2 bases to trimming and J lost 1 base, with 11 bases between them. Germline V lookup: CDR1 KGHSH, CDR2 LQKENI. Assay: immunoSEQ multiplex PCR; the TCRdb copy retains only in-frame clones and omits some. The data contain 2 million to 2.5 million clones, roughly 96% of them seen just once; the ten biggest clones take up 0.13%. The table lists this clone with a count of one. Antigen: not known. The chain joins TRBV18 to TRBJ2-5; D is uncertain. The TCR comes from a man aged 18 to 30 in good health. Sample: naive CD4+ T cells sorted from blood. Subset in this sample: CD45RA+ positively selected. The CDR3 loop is CASSPMGFLQETQYF. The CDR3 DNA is TGTGCCAGCTCACCAATGGGGTTCCTCCAAGAGACCCAGTACTTC.